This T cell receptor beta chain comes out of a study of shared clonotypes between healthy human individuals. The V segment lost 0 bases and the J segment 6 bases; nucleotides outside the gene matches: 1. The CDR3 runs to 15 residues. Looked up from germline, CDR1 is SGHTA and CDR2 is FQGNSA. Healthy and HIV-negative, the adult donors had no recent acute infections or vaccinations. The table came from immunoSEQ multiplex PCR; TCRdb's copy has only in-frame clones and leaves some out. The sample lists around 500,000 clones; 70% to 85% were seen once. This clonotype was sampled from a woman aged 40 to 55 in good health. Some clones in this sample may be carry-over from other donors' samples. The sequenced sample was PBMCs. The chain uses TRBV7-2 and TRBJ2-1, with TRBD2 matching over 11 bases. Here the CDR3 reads CASSLASGRVNEQFF. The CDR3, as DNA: TGTGCCAGCAGCTTAGCTAGCGGGAGGGTCAATGAGCAGTTCTTC.